Listed here is a single T cell receptor beta chain. Germline CDR1 SGHVS, CDR2 FNYEAQ. The CDR3 runs to 15 residues. V shed 1 base, J shed 6 bases, and the junction held 6 bases outside the gene matches. Original analysis: Using reference gene primer amplification, nucleated cell counts were estimated. TCRdb keeps only in-frame clones here, not all; method: immunoSEQ multiplex PCR. V and J calls and clone size are those listed in that table; D and trimming were worked out from the DNA. The sample lists 140,000 or so clones; 79% were seen once. The data were taken from a study of blood T cell repertoires in COVID-19. Whole-study context: PBMCs, B-cell-depleted T cells, or T cells provided the cDNA or gDNA that made up the material.

The clonotype was recovered from a man aged 50-60 years with active or convalescent COVID-19. The genes are TRBV7-6 and TRBJ2-1; 7 nucleotides match TRBD2. Sequenced material: peripheral blood. CDR3 DNA sequence: TGTGCCAGCAGCTTAGGCGGGCTAGCGGTCAATGAGCAGTTCTTC. Its translation: CASSLGGLAVNEQFF.